Following are 19 T cell receptor beta chains from one sample sequenced in a study of Ad26.COV2.S vaccination and SARS-CoV-2 variants. Treatment of the sample: around 19 received Ad26.COV2.S at low or high dose, single or two shots; about five received placebo; per-sample allocation not given. Day 63 following the first vaccine or placebo injection was when the samples were taken. Here immunoSEQ multiplex PCR was the method, and the copy in TCRdb shows in-frame clones only, minus some. The repertoire holds 450,000 to 550,000 clones, with roughly nine tenths as singletons. The specimen comprised peripheral blood, sampled in a trial of Ad26.COV2.S vaccine versus placebo. These receptors all come from a person between 18 and 59 years old who received the Ad26.COV2.S COVID-19 vaccine or a placebo.

V is TRBV9 and J is TRBJ2-7; 7 nucleotides line up with TRBD1. The CDR3 length is 14 residues. V lost 3 bases to trimming and J lost 6 bases; unmatched junction nucleotides: 9. The germline gives CDR1 SGDLS, CDR2 YYNGEE. CDR3 in amino acids: CASSEQGKAAEQYF. CDR3 bases: TGTGCCAGCAGCGAACAGGGGAAAGCGGCCGAGCAGTACTTC.

The chain is built from TRBV4-3 and TRBJ1-2, with 7 bases that match TRBD1. V was pared by 2 bases and J by 4 bases, with 1 base of the junction left unmatched. Per germline, CDR1 LGHNA and CDR2 YSLEER. This CDR3 comprises 13 residues. CDR3 DNA sequence: TGCGCCAGCAGCCAACAGGGGGGCTATGGCTACACCTTC. Protein product: CASSQQGGYGYTF.

This chain uses TRBV3-1 (or the pseudogene TRBV3-2) with TRBJ1-6; D unresolved. The germline CDR1 and CDR2 sequences are LGHDT and YNNKEL (reference sequence). Deletions cut 3 bases from V and 3 bases from J, with 12 bases between. The CDR3 length is 16 residues. In nucleotides, the CDR3 is TGTGCCAGCAGCCAGATTCCCCAAGACTATAATTCACCCCTCCACTTT. This gives the protein CASSQIPQDYNSPLHF.

For this clone: Distinct nucleotide sequences in the sample also encode this CDR3. The chain uses TRBV6-5 and TRBJ2-3; 12 nucleotides align to TRBD2. V shed 5 bases and J 4 bases; nucleotides not matched to a gene: 1. This CDR3 is built from 14 residues. CDR1 and CDR2 from the germline V gene are MNHEY and SVGAGI. The CDR3 nucleotides are TGTGCCAGCAGTCTAGCGGGAGGGCCAGATACGCAGTATTTT. Translation: CASSLAGGPDTQYF.

This chain joins TRBV28 and TRBJ1-3; D is ambiguous. Germline V gene lookup returns CDR1 MDHEN and CDR2 SYDVKM. V lost 1 base, J lost 0 bases, and 13 bases lay in between. The CDR3 is 17 residues long. Here the CDR3 reads CASSLYYEGSSGNTIYF. Written as DNA, the CDR3 is TGTGCCAGCAGTTTATACTACGAGGGCAGCTCTGGAAACACCATATATTTT. The whole variable domain, filled in from reference TRBV28 and TRBJ1-3, reads DVKVTQSSRYLVKRTGEKVFLECVQDMDHENMFWYRQDPGLGLRLIYFSYDVKMKEKGDIPEGYSVSREKKERFSLILESASTNQTSMYLCASSLYYEGSSGNTIYFGEGSWLTVV.

V and J are TRBV18 and TRBJ2-3; perhaps TRBD2 as D (6 bases). The CDR3 consists of 16 residues. CDR1 is KGHSH, CDR2 LQKENI, per germline. V was cut by 1 base and J by 1 base, with 12 bases left in between. The CDR3 DNA sequence: TGTGCCAGCTCACCACGGAGGGGTGGGGGCACAGATACGCAGTATTTT. It codes for CASSPRRGGGTDTQYF. Full variable domain (remainder filled in from reference TRBV18 and TRBJ2-3): NAGVMQNPRHLVRRRGQEARLRCSPMKGHSHVYWYRQLPEEGLKFMVYLQKENIIDESGMPKERFSAEFPKEGPSILRIQQVVRGDSAAYFCASSPRRGGGTDTQYFGPGTRLTVL.

This sequence joins TRBV19 and TRBJ1-5; the match to TRBD1 covers 8 bases. There are 13 residues in the CDR3. Trimming at V came to 8 bases and at J to 5 bases, leaving 5 bases not matched to a gene. Germline values: CDR1 LNHDA, CDR2 SQIVND (reference sequence). CDR3 nucleotides: TGTGCCAGTGAAGACAGGGGAGATCAGCCCCAGCATTTT. Amino acids: CASEDRGDQPQHF.

This chain links TRBV15 with TRBJ1-1; TRBD1 agrees at 9 bases. Germline lookup yields CDR1 LNHNV and CDR2 YYDKDF (reference sequence). The length of the CDR3 is 17 residues. Unmatched junction bases numbered 9, after V lost 1 base and J lost 3 bases. For the CDR3, the DNA is TGTGCCACCAGCAGAGGCTCCCTCAGGACAGGGGACACTGAAGCTTTCTTT. Translation: CATSRGSLRTGDTEAFF. The whole variable domain, remainder taken from reference TRBV15 and TRBJ1-1, is DAMVIQNPRYQVTQFGKPVTLSCSQTLNHNVMYWYQQKSSQAPKLLFHYYDKDFNNEADTPDNFQSRRPNTSFCFLDIRSPGLGDTAMYLCATSRGSLRTGDTEAFFGQGTRLTVV.

This chain uses TRBV18 with TRBJ2-2; 14 bases are shared with TRBD2. Germline assignment: CDR1 KGHSH and CDR2 LQKENI. The CDR3 runs 16 residues. The V gene end was trimmed by 6 bases and the J gene end by 4 bases; junction bases not matched to a gene: 4. The CDR3 is CASSSGLAGVTGELFF. The CDR3 DNA follows: TGTGCCAGCTCGTCGGGACTAGCGGGAGTCACCGGGGAGCTGTTTTTT. Looking up the rest from reference TRBV18 and TRBJ2-2 gives the full variable domain: NAGVMQNPRHLVRRRGQEARLRCSPMKGHSHVYWYRQLPEEGLKFMVYLQKENIIDESGMPKERFSAEFPKEGPSILRIQQVVRGDSAAYFCASSSGLAGVTGELFFGEGSRLTVL.

The chain recombines TRBV6-5 with TRBJ1-2; no clear D gene. V was shortened by 7 bases and J by 8 bases, with 23 bases between the two germline ends. This CDR3 contains 15 residues. Germline V gene sequence: CDR1 MNHEY, CDR2 SVGAGI. The CDR3 spells CASTPLESGPSGYTF. In DNA, the CDR3 is TGTGCCAGCACCCCGCTTGAGAGCGGACCTTCGGGCTACACCTTC.

The rearrangement uses TRBV4-2 and TRBJ1-1, with D unclear. CDR1 is LGHNA, CDR2 YNFKEQ, per germline. The V and J ends lost 2 bases and 0 bases respectively, with 7 bases between them. This CDR3 is built from 14 residues. The CDR3 is CASSQRVMNTEAFF. CDR3 nucleotides: TGTGCCAGCAGCCAAAGGGTAATGAACACTGAAGCTTTCTTT.

This sequence joins TRBV30 and TRBJ1-3; 8 positions match TRBD1. This CDR3 has 14 residues. The J segment lost 8 bases and the V segment lost 3 bases, leaving 9 bases of the junction unmatched. Germline V gene sequence: CDR1 GTSNPN, CDR2 SVGIG (reference sequence). For the CDR3, the DNA is TGTGCCTGGAGAGCGGGACAGGAGTCGGACACCATATATTTT. This translates into CAWRAGQESDTIYF.

This clone has more than one count but fewer than ten. The gene calls are TRBV5-5 and TRBJ1-5; unclear D gene. The V gene's germline CDR1 is SGHKS and CDR2 YYEKEE (reference sequence). V was pared by 2 bases and J by 1 base, with 7 bases between. This CDR3 has 14 residues. The DNA of the CDR3 is TGTGCCAGCAGCTTTGGCACGAGCAATCAGCCCCAGCATTTT. This encodes CASSFGTSNQPQHF.

V is TRBV27 and J is TRBJ2-3, with 10 bases aligning to TRBD1. The CDR3 is made up of 17 amino acids. Germline CDR1 reads MNHEY; CDR2 reads SMNVEV (reference sequence). Trimming took 3 bases from V and 5 from J; bases not matched to a gene: 11. The CDR3 here is CASSFTADRGQGDTQYF. In DNA form, the CDR3 reads TGTGCCAGCAGTTTTACTGCCGACAGGGGGCAGGGAGATACGCAGTATTTT.

The table lists this clone with a count of one. This chain joins TRBV4-3 and TRBJ1-5; no definite D call. The germline CDR1 and CDR2 sequences are LGHNA and YSLEER. The V end lost 0 bases, the J end lost 3 bases, and 9 bases lay between the germline ends. CDR3 length: 15 amino acids. The CDR3 DNA reads TGCGCCAGCAGCCAAGATGTGACGTACAATCAGCCCCAGCATTTT. It yields the protein CASSQDVTYNQPQHF.

The V call is TRBV7-8, the J call TRBJ1-6, with D possibly being TRBD1 (6 bases). V lost 3 bases, J lost 4 bases, and 13 bases lay in between. CDR3 length: 16 amino acids. CDR1 SGHVS and CDR2 FQNEAQ come from the germline V gene. CDR3 in DNA: TGTGCCAGCAGCTTCGACAGGACTACTTATAATTCACCCCTCCACTTT. Residues: CASSFDRTTYNSPLHF.

This chain connects TRBV28 to TRBJ2-7, with 11 bases identical to TRBD2. The V and J ends lost 5 bases and 4 bases, in that order; junction bases with no gene match: 7. The CDR3 consists of 15 residues. CDR1 MDHEN and CDR2 SYDVKM come from the germline V gene. CDR3 residues: CASSPTSGRPYEQYF. Written as DNA, the CDR3 is TGTGCCAGCAGTCCAACTAGCGGGAGACCTTACGAGCAGTACTTC. Complete variable domain (other parts from reference TRBV28 and TRBJ2-7): DVKVTQSSRYLVKRTGEKVFLECVQDMDHENMFWYRQDPGLGLRLIYFSYDVKMKEKGDIPEGYSVSREKKERFSLILESASTNQTSMYLCASSPTSGRPYEQYFGPGTRLTVT.

This chain connects TRBV19 to TRBJ2-3, with D possibly being TRBD2 (6 bases). CDR3 length equals 15 residues. The V and J ends lost 2 bases and 1 base respectively, with 10 bases between them. The V gene's germline CDR1 is LNHDA and CDR2 SQIVND (reference sequence). CDR3 residues: CASSIRERGTDTQYF. Written as DNA, the CDR3 is TGTGCCAGTAGTATACGGGAGCGGGGCACAGATACGCAGTATTTT.

The chain has TRBV4-2 and TRBJ2-7; 10 nucleotides line up with TRBD2. There are 16 residues in the CDR3. Germline CDR1 is LGHNA and CDR2 is YNFKEQ. V shed 1 base, J shed 6 bases, and the junction held 9 bases outside the gene matches. The CDR3 spells CASSQVSSGSKSEQYF. In DNA, the CDR3 is TGTGCCAGCAGCCAAGTTTCTAGCGGGAGCAAGAGCGAGCAGTACTTC.